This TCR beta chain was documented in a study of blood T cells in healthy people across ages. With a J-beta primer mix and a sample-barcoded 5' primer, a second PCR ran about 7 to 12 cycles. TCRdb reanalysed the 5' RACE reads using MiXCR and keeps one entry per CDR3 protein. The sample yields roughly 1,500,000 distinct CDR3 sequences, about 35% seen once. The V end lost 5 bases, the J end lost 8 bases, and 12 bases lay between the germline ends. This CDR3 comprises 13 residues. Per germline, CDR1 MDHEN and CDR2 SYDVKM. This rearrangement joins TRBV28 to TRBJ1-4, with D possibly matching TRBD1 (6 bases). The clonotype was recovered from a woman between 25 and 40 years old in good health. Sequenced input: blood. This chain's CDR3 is CASSGGTPEKLFF. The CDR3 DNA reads TGTGCCAGCAGTGGCGGGACACCAGAAAAACTGTTTTTT. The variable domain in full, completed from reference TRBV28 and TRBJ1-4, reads DVKVTQSSRYLVKRTGEKVFLECVQDMDHENMFWYRQDPGLGLRLIYFSYDVKMKEKGDIPEGYSVSREKKERFSLILESASTNQTSMYLCASSGGTPEKLFFGSGTQLSVL.